This TCR beta chain was found in a study of cytomegalovirus exposure and HLA in healthy donors. Germline V gene sequence: CDR1 SNHLY, CDR2 FYNNEI. With 2 bases removed from V and 7 bases from J, the gap between germline ends came to 8 bases. The CDR3 totals 12 residues. With respect to this clone: No antigen is known for it.

The PCR made use of 60 Vbeta and 13 Jbeta primers. TCRdb's copy holds only in-frame clones and misses some; the assay was immunoSEQ multiplex PCR. The table includes a few hundred thousand clones, 60% to 80% detected once. Whole-study findings and limits: Analyses of presence/absence relied on an assumption of roughly uniform sequencing depth across donors. Previously analyzed data showed that most TCR beta V segments were productive at a frequency of about 90% or about 30%. Reportedly, a later analysis found an Asian-associated ancestry cluster had fewer N-insertions than the approximately 600-donor mean.

The specimen was PBMCs. The TCR sequence derives from a woman aged 25-40 years in good health and CMV-seronegative. V usage is TRBV2 and J usage is TRBJ2-5; D perhaps matches TRBD2 (5 bases). CDR3 sequence: CASSELAGTQYF. The CDR3 DNA is TGTGCCAGCAGTGAATTGGCGGGGACCCAGTACTTC.